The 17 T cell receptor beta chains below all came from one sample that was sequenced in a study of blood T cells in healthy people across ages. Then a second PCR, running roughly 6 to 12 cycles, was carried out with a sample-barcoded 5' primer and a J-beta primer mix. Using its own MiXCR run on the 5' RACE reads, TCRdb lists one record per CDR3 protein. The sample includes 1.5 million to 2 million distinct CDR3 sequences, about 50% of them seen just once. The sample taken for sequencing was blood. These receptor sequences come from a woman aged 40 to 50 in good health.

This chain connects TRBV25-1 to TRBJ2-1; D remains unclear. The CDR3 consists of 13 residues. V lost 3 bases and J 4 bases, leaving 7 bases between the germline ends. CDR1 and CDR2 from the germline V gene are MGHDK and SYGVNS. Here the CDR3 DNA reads TGTGCCAGCAGTGAGATGGGGTACAATGAGCAGTTCTTC. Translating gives CASSEMGYNEQFF.

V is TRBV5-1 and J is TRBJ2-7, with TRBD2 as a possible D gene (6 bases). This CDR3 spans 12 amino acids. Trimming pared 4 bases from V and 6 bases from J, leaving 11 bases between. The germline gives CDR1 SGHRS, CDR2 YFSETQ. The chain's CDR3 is CASSPSEGEQYF. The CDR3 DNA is TGCGCCAGCAGCCCTAGCGAGGGCGAGCAGTACTTC.

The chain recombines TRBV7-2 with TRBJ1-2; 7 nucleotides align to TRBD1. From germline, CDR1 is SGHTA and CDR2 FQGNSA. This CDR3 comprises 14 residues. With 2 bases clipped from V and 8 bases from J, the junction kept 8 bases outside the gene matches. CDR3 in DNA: TGTGCCAGCAGCTTATCGACAGGGATGGGGGGCTACACCTTC. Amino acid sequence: CASSLSTGMGGYTF.

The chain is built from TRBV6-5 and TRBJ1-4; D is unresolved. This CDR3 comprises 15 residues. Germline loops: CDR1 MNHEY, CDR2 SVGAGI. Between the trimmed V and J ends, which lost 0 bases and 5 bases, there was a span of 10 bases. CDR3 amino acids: CASSYSRRRNEKLFF. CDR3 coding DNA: TGTGCCAGCAGTTACTCGAGACGGCGAAATGAAAAACTGTTTTTT.

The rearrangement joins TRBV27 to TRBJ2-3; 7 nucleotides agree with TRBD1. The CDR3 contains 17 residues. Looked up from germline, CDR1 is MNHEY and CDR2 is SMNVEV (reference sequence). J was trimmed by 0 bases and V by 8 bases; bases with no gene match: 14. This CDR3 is CASRRMTGPTSTDTQYF. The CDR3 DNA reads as TGTGCCAGCCGCCGTATGACAGGGCCTACTAGCACAGATACGCAGTATTTT.

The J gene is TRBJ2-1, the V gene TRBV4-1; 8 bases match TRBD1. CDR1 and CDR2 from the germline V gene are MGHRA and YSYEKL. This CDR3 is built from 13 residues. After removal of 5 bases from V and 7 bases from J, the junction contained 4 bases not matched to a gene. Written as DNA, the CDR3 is TGCGCCAGCAGCACAGGGGGGCAGAATGAGCAGTTCTTC. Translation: CASSTGGQNEQFF.

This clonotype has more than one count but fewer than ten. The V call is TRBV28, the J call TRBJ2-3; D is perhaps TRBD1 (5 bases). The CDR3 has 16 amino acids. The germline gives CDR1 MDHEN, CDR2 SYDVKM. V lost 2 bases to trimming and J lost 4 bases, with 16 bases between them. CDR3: CASSLRTRSGPDTQYF. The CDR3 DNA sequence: TGTGCCAGCAGTTTAAGGACACGGTCTGGACCAGATACGCAGTATTTT.

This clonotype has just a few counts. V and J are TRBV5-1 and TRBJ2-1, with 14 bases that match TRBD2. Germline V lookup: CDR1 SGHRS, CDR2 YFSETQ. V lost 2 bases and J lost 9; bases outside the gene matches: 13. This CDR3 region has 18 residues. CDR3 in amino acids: CASSFGLAGGQVGSEQFF. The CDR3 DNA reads TGCGCCAGCAGCTTTGGACTAGCGGGGGGCCAGGTCGGCAGTGAGCAGTTCTTC.

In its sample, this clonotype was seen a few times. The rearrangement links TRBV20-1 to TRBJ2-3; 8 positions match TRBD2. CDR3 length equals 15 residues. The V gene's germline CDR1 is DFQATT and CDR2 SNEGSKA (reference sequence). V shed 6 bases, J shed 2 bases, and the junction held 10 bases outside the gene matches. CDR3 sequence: CSASATGGTTDTQYF. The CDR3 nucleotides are TGCAGTGCATCAGCCACGGGGGGGACCACAGATACGCAGTATTTT.

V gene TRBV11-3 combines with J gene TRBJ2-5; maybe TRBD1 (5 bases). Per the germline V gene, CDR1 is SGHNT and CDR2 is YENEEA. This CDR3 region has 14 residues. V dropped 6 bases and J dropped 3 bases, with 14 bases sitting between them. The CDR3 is CASSPSTEEETQYF. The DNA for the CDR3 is TGTGCCAGCAGTCCCTCGACAGAAGAAGAGACCCAGTACTTC.

CDR3 DNA sequence: TGTGCCAGCAGAGACAGGGGCTCTTACACAGATACGCAGTATTTT. This encodes CASRDRGSYTDTQYF. The V gene is TRBV27, the J gene TRBJ2-3; the match to TRBD1 covers 8 bases. Germline-derived CDR1 and CDR2 are MNHEY and SMNVEV (reference sequence). This CDR3 is built from 15 residues. After removal of 6 bases from V and 2 bases from J, the junction contained 7 bases not matched to a gene.

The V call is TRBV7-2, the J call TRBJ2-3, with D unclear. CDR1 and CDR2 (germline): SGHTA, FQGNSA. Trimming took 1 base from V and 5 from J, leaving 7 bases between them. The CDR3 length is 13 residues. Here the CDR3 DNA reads TGTGCCAGCAGCTTAGGATACAAAGATACGCAGTATTTT. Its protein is CASSLGYKDTQYF.

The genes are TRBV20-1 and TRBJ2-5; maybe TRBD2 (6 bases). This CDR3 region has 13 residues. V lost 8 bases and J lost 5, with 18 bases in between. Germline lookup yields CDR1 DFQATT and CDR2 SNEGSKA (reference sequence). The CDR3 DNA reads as TGCAGTCTTCCCACGGGAGTCCGGGAGACCCAGTACTTC. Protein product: CSLPTGVRETQYF.

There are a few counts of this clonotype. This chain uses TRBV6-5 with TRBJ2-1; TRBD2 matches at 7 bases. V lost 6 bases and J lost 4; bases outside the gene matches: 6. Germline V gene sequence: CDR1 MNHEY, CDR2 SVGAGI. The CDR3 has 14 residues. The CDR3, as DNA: TGTGCCAGCAGGGCTAGCGGAGAGTACAATGAGCAGTTCTTC. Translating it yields CASRASGEYNEQFF.

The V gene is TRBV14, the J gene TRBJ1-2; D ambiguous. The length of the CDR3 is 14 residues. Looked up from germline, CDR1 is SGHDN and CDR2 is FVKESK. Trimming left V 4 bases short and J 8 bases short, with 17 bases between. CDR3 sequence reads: CASSLGMKLTGYTF. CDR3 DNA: TGTGCCAGCAGCCTGGGGATGAAGTTAACGGGCTACACCTTC. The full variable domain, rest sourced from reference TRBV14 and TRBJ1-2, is EAGVTQFPSHSVIEKGQTVTLRCDPISGHDNLYWYRRVMGKEIKFLLHFVKESKQDESGMPNNRFLAERTGGTYSTLKVQPAELEDSGVYFCASSLGMKLTGYTFGSGTRLTVV.

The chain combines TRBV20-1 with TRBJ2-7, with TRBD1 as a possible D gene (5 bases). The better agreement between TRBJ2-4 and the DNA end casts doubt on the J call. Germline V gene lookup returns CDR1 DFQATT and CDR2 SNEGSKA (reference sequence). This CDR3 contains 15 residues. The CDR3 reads CSARGRAQGADIQYF. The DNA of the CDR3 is TGCAGTGCTAGGGGAAGGGCTCAGGGCGCGGACATTCAGTACTTC.

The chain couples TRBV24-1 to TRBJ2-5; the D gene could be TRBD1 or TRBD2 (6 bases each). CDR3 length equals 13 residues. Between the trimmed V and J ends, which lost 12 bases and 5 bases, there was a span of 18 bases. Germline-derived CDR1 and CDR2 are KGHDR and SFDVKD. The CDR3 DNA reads TGTGCCGTACAACAGGGAGGTTGGGAGACCCAGTACTTC. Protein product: CAVQQGGWETQYF.